This entry features one T cell receptor beta chain sequence. Its antigen remains unidentified. The CDR3 is 13 residues long. The V end was cut by 7 bases, the J end by 1 base, with 5 bases between. This entry belongs to a study of CD4 T cells in relation to SARS-CoV-2 and coronaviruses. Unexposed donor CD4+ T cells date from about 2011-2019, before the COVID-19 pandemic. Isolation of CD4+ T cells took place after about 9 days in culture. The data were produced by immunoSEQ multiplex PCR, yet TCRdb's version contains in-frame clones alone and is incomplete. The sample yields roughly 30,000 clones, about 73% seen once.

The TCR was taken from a human donor in good health. This chain links TRBV12-3 or TRBV12-4 with TRBJ2-6; no clear D. Sample: CD4+ T cells from PBMCs, cultured in vitro. This CDR3 is CASKASGANVLTF. The CDR3 DNA reads as TGTGCCAGCAAGGCATCTGGGGCCAACGTCCTGACTTTC.